This passage covers 16 T cell receptor beta chains from one sample sequenced in a study of radiotherapy plus CTLA-4 blockade in lung cancer. TCRdb keeps only in-frame clones here, not all; method: immunoSEQ multiplex PCR. The sample consists of about 39,000 clones, 75% to 80% of them appearing once. The source was peripheral blood, collected from a patient treated with radiotherapy plus ipilimumab. Receptors were obtained from a human donor with non-small cell lung cancer that progressed on radiotherapy plus ipilimumab.

This clone was found a few times. The rearrangement links TRBV4-3 to TRBJ2-5; 9 nucleotides line up with TRBD2. The CDR3 loop spans 15 amino acids. CDR1 is LGHNA, CDR2 YSLEER, per germline. After removal of 0 bases from V and 1 base from J, the junction contained 0 bases not matched to a gene. CDR3 sequence: CASSQDSGGQETQYF. CDR3 nucleotides: TGCGCCAGCAGCCAAGATAGCGGGGGCCAAGAGACCCAGTACTTC.

The V and J genes are TRBV6-8 and TRBJ1-5; no clear D gene. The germline CDR1 and CDR2 sequences are MNHGY and SAAAGT. The CDR3 is made up of 22 amino acids. Between the trimmed V and J ends, which lost 2 bases and 6 bases, there was a span of 35 bases. CDR3 region: CASSYEHASRTARPCPAQPQHF. CDR3 DNA: TGTGCCAGCAGTTACGAACATGCTTCCCGTACGGCGAGGCCCTGCCCCGCTCAGCCCCAGCATTTT.

This chain joins TRBV7-3 and TRBJ1-6; TRBD1 matches 7 bases. This CDR3 is built from 18 residues. V lost 0 bases, J lost 8 bases, and 13 bases stayed unmatched. The germline V gene has CDR1 SGHTA and CDR2 FQGTGA. CDR3 region: CASSLTIGDSRWDSPLHF. CDR3 in DNA: TGTGCCAGCAGCTTAACGATCGGGGACAGCCGGTGGGATTCACCCCTCCACTTT.

The chain carries TRBV2 and TRBJ1-2; the D is unclear. Trimming shortened V by 6 bases and J by 4 bases, and 12 bases separated the two germline ends. The germline CDR1 and CDR2 sequences are SNHLY and FYNNEI. This CDR3 is 13 amino acids long. CDR3 protein: CASRETVSYGYTF. The CDR3 nucleotides read TGTGCCAGCAGAGAAACAGTTAGCTATGGCTACACCTTC.

The table lists this clone with a count of one. This rearrangement joins TRBV7-2 to TRBJ2-7; 9 bases agree with TRBD2. The CDR3 sequence is 15 residues long. The germline gives CDR1 SGHTA, CDR2 FQGNSA. J was trimmed by 2 bases and V by 3 bases; bases with no gene match: 5. The CDR3 loop reads CASSLLRGGAYEQYF. CDR3 coding DNA: TGTGCCAGCAGCTTGCTGCGGGGGGGCGCCTACGAGCAGTACTTC. The full variable domain, its missing parts supplied by reference TRBV7-2 and TRBJ2-7, is GAGVSQSPSNKVTEKGKDVELRCDPISGHTALYWYRQSLGQGLEFLIYFQGNSAPDKSGLPSDRFSAERTGGSVSTLTIQRTQQEDSAVYLCASSLLRGGAYEQYFGPGTRLTVT.

This chain connects TRBV6-1 to TRBJ1-2, with D unresolved. The germline V gene encodes CDR1 MNHNS and CDR2 SASEGT. V was trimmed by 7 bases and J by 3 bases, leaving 15 bases between them. The CDR3 has 14 residues. The CDR3 spells CASTDRGSYYGYTF. The CDR3 nucleotides read TGTGCCAGCACGGACCGGGGTTCCTACTATGGCTACACCTTC.

The chain links TRBV2 to TRBJ2-3; the D gene is possibly TRBD2 (6 bases). This CDR3 is built from 12 residues. The germline V gene encodes CDR1 SNHLY and CDR2 FYNNEI. The V end was cut by 7 bases, the J end by 5 bases, with 10 bases between. The CDR3 coding sequence is TGTGCCAGCACCGGACTAAGAGATACGCAGTATTTT. The encoded protein is CASTGLRDTQYF.

The rearrangement links TRBV6-6 to TRBJ2-3; maybe TRBD2 (5 bases). V was pared by 4 bases and J by 0 bases, with 11 bases between. The CDR3 has 15 amino acids. CDR1 MNHNY and CDR2 SVGAGI come from the germline V gene (reference sequence). The CDR3 sequence is CASSFEGKSTDTQYF. The CDR3 DNA reads TGTGCCAGCAGTTTTGAGGGAAAAAGCACAGATACGCAGTATTTT.

This rearrangement joins TRBV7-8 to TRBJ2-7, with a possible D match to TRBD1 (6 bases). The CDR3 runs to 13 residues. Germline V gene data show CDR1 as SGHVS and CDR2 as FQNEAQ. The germline V and J ends were trimmed by 5 bases and 6 bases, with 14 bases remaining between them. The CDR3 region has the DNA TGTGCCAGCAGCGGCTACAGGGTTTCCGAGCAGTACTTC. This gives the protein CASSGYRVSEQYF.

V and J are TRBV6-5 and TRBJ1-4; D gene uncertain. Trimming cost V 6 bases and J 2 bases, with 13 bases left between them. The germline gives CDR1 MNHEY, CDR2 SVGAGI. The CDR3 is made up of 15 amino acids. The CDR3 DNA sequence: TGTGCCAGCAGCAACACCGGGGAGACTAATGAAAAACTGTTTTTT. Translating gives CASSNTGETNEKLFF.

The J gene is TRBJ1-6, the V gene TRBV4-1; D is possibly TRBD1 (6 bases). Trimming took 6 bases from V and 0 from J, leaving 18 bases between them. Per germline, CDR1 MGHRA and CDR2 YSYEKL. This CDR3 has 18 residues. The CDR3 sequence: CASRGALNRSSYNSPLHF. The CDR3 DNA reads TGCGCCAGCAGGGGGGCTCTAAACAGGTCCTCCTATAATTCACCCCTCCACTTT.

V and J are TRBV25-1 and TRBJ2-6; D ambiguous. Germline lookup yields CDR1 MGHDK and CDR2 SYGVNS. This CDR3 contains 18 residues. V lost 2 bases and J 0 bases, leaving 14 bases between the germline ends. The CDR3 nucleotides are TGTGCCAGCAGTGAAACCGCAGGCAGCCCCTCTGGGGCCAACGTCCTGACTTTC. It encodes CASSETAGSPSGANVLTF.

This sequence joins TRBV10-3 and TRBJ1-2; maybe TRBD1 (5 bases). The V gene lost 3 bases and the J gene lost 4 bases, with 9 bases spanning the gap. Germline values: CDR1 ENHRY, CDR2 SYGVKD. This CDR3 region has 13 residues. The CDR3 protein is CAISDDSFYGYTF. DNA for the CDR3: TGTGCCATCAGTGACGACAGCTTCTATGGCTACACCTTC.

In DNA, the CDR3 is TGCGCCAGCAGCTTGGGGCTAGCGGGGGGATTCTCCTACGAGCAGTACTTC. Translation: CASSLGLAGGFSYEQYF. The chain has TRBV5-1 and TRBJ2-7; 11 bases are a match to TRBD2. This CDR3 contains 17 residues. Looked up from germline, CDR1 is SGHRS and CDR2 is YFSETQ. V was pared by 0 bases and J by 0 bases, with 5 bases of the junction left unmatched.

This clone was seen a single time. This chain links TRBV10-1 with TRBJ1-2; 9 bases fit TRBD1. CDR3 length: 14 amino acids. J gave up 8 bases and V 3 bases, and 7 bases lay outside the gene matches. Germline V gene sequence: CDR1 WNHNN, CDR2 SYGVQD (reference sequence). The CDR3 sequence is CASSDGQGKDGYTF. As DNA, the CDR3 is TGCGCCAGCAGTGACGGACAGGGGAAAGACGGCTACACCTTC.

The chain links TRBV19 to TRBJ2-3; the match to TRBD1 covers 10 bases. The CDR3 extends over 16 amino acids. Per the germline V gene, CDR1 is LNHDA and CDR2 is SQIVND (reference sequence). V was pared by 6 bases and J by 2 bases, with 8 bases of the junction left unmatched. CDR3 sequence reads: CASRDRGRGYTDTQYF. The DNA for the CDR3 is TGTGCCAGTAGAGACAGGGGGCGTGGATACACAGATACGCAGTATTTT.